This note documents a single T cell receptor beta chain sequence. Its antigen is not yet known. There are no base qualities to consult, and no much larger clone falls within one base. TCRbeta CDR3 regions were amplified from genomic DNA by means of the immunoSEQ Assay, a bias-controlled multiplex PCR. The original methods were these. Nucleated cell counts per sample were estimated from amplification of reference gene primers within the assay. To quantify the absolute abundance of each unique TCRbeta CDR3 rearrangement, sequence reads were collapsed and filtered. For each sample, productive Simpson clonality was calculated by taking the square root of Simpson's diversity index across productive rearrangements. The source is immuneACCESS, and TCRdb retained only in-frame sequences with V and J called. Part of the clones is not carried over; for the studies checked, unresolved V genes explain less than half of this, and the remainder is unexplained. V, J and clone size reflect that table, while D and trimming were determined from the DNA. Across this sample there are under 200,000 clones, with approximately 86% seen only once. Of the sample, under 2.5% falls within the top ten clones.

The CDR3 goes from the cysteine to the phenylalanine over 16 residues. The read is trimmed to its CDR3 DNA, 48 bases read in frame from base 1. V was cut back by 2 bases and J by 2 bases, leaving a gap of 15 bases between them. CDR1 and CDR2 are read off the germline V gene (reference sequence) as SEHNR and FQNEAQ. Each collaborating institution followed its own protocols to collect whole blood in K2EDTA tubes. Collaborator samples were shipped for TCRbeta analysis as frozen whole blood, isolated PBMCs, or DNA extracted from either sample type. This specimen comes from a study of blood T cell repertoires in COVID-19 (dated by TCRdb to about 2020). Study-wide context: The collaborator samples originated in the United States, Italy and Spain and spanned the acute and convalescent phases of COVID-19. The material from the prospective study consisted of cDNA or gDNA derived from T cells, B-cell-depleted T cells, or PBMCs. Subjects who had been exposed to COVID-19, were actively infected with it, or had recovered from it provided the deeply sampled blood TCRbeta repertoires that made up the dataset. The repertoires were released in a freely available public database intended as a resource for research on the immune response to SARS-CoV-2. Samples were obtained from the ongoing ImmuneRACE study (first 160 participants) and from some 1,300 subjects provided by 6 global collaborators. The sample metadata nearly always contained a de-identified subject ID, COVID-19 status, age in years and sex. Where HLA class I and class II types were available, the types were taken from metadata supplied by the sample provider, not from assay-based typing. The full study reports these points: Clinical and demographic metadata were provided uncurated, with the amount varying by source and participant.

What was sequenced was peripheral blood. The chain employs TRBV7-9 and TRBJ1-2; tentative D gene TRBD1, with 6 bases matching. The clonotype originates from a man between 65 and 85 years old with active or convalescent COVID-19. The DNA sequence is TGTGCCAGCAGCTTACATCACAGGGTGGCAAACTATGGCTACACCTTC. Translated, this is CASSLHHRVANYGYTF.